This T cell receptor (beta chain) was observed in a study of human T cells and chemical hapten exposure. About the research overall: Chiefly women, the patients showed alopecia areata, totalis or universalis.

In this sample, this clonotype turned up many times. The antigen remains unidentified. Study-wide results and limits: No alteration of TCRs above 1 in 1000 frequency was seen with DPC sensitization.

Described time point: patch test 2, 6 weeks after DPC sensitization. The sample's treatment: therapeutic diphenylcyclopropenone sensitization with weekly scalp DPC. The CDR3 contains 15 residues. Trimming removed 6 bases at V and 3 bases at J, with 14 bases between. The V gene's germline CDR1 is MNHEY and CDR2 SVGEGT. One entry per CDR3 protein, called by TCRdb with MiXCR from the RACE reads. Altogether around 99,000 distinct CDR3 sequences are present, 9.2% being singletons, with the ten largest covering about 3.4%. This clonotype was obtained from a woman in her thirties or forties with alopecia areata. Some clones in this sample may be carry-over from other donors' samples. The V gene is TRBV6-2 or TRBV6-3, the J gene TRBJ2-2, with D possibly matching TRBD1 (6 bases). The material sequenced was whole blood, taken in connection with sensitization to the hapten diphenylcyclopropenone (DPC). The CDR3: CASRGHLIYTGELFF. The DNA of the CDR3 is TGTGCCAGCAGGGGACACTTAATCTACACCGGGGAGCTGTTTTTT.